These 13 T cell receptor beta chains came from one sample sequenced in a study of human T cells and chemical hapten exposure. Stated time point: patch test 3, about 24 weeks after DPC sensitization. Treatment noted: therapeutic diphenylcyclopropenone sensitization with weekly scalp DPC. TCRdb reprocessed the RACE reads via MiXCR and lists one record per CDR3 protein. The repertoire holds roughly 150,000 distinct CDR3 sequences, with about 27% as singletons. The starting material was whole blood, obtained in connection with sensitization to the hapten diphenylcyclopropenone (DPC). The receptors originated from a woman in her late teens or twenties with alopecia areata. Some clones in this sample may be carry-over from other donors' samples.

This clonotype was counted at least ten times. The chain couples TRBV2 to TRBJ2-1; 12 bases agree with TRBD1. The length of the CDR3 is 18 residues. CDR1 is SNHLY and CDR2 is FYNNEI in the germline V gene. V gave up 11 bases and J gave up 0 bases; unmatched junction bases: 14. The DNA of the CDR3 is TGTGCCTCTCGGCGGGACAGGGGGCCCCAGAGCTCCTACAATGAGCAGTTCTTC. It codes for CASRRDRGPQSSYNEQFF.

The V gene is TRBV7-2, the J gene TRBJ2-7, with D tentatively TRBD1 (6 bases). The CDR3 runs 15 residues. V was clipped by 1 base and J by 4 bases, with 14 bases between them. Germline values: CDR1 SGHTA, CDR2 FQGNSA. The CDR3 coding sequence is TGTGCCAGCAGCTTAGGTTGGGGGCGCGGGTACGAGCAGTACTTC. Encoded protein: CASSLGWGRGYEQYF.

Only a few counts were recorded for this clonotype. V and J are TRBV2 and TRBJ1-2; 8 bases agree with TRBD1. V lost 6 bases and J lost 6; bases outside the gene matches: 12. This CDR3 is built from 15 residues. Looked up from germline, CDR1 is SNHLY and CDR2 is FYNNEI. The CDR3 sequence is CASSVDRVPENGYTF. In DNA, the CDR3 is TGTGCCAGCAGCGTGGACAGGGTACCGGAAAATGGCTACACCTTC. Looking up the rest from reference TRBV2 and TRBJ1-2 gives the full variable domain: EPEVTQTPSHQVTQMGQEVILRCVPISNHLYFYWYRQILGQKVEFLVSFYNNEISEKSEIFDDQFSVERPDGSNFTLKIRSTKLEDSAMYFCASSVDRVPENGYTFGSGTRLTVV.

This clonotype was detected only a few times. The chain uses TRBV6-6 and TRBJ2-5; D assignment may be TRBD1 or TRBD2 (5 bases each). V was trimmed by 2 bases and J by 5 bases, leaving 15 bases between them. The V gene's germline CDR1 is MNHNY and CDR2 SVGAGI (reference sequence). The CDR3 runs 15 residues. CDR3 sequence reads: CASSYPPRGEETQYF. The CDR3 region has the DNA TGTGCCAGCAGTTACCCTCCGAGGGGTGAGGAGACCCAGTACTTC.

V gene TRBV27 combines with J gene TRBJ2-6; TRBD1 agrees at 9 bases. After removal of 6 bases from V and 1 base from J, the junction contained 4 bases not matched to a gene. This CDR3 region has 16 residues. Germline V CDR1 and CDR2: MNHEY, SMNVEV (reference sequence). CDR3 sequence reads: CASRQGARSGANVLTF. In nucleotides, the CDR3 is TGTGCCAGCAGACAGGGGGCGCGATCTGGGGCCAACGTCCTGACTTTC.

CDR3 protein: CASSYERANEQFF. DNA of the CDR3: TGTGCCAGCAGTTACGAGAGGGCCAATGAGCAGTTCTTC. The rearrangement links TRBV6-2 or TRBV6-3 to TRBJ2-1, with TRBD2 as a possible D gene (5 bases). V was trimmed by 2 bases and J by 6 bases, leaving 8 bases between them. CDR3 length: 13 residues. Germline CDR1 is MNHEY and CDR2 is SVGEGT.

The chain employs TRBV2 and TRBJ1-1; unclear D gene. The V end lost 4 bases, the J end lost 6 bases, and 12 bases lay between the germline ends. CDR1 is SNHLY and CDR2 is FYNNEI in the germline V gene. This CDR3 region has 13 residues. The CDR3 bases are TGTGCCAGCAGTGCCCTCCGGGTAGCTGAAGCTTTCTTT. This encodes CASSALRVAEAFF.

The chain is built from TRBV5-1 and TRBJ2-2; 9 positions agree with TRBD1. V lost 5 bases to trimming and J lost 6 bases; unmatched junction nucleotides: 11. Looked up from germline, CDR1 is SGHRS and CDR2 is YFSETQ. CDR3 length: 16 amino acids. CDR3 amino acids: CASRSTGGASAGELFF. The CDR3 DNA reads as TGCGCCAGCAGATCCACAGGGGGCGCAAGTGCCGGGGAGCTGTTTTTT.

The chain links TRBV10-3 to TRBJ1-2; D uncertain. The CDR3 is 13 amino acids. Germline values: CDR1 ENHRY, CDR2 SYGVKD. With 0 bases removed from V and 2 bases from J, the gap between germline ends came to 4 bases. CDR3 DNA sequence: TGTGCCATCAGTGAGTCCCAGAACTATGGCTACACCTTC. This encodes CAISESQNYGYTF.

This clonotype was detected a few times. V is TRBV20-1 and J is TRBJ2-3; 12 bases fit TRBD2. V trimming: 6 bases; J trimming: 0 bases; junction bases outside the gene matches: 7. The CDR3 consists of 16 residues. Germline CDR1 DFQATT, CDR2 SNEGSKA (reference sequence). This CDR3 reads CSAQTSGSRSTDTQYF. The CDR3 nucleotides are TGCAGTGCGCAGACTAGCGGGAGTCGGAGCACAGATACGCAGTATTTT.

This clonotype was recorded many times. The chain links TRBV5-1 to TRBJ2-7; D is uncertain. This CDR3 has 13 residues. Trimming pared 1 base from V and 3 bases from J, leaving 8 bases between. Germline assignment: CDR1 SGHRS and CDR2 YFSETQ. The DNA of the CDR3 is TGCGCCAGCAGCTTGCTTGGGGACTACGAGCAGTACTTC. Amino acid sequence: CASSLLGDYEQYF.

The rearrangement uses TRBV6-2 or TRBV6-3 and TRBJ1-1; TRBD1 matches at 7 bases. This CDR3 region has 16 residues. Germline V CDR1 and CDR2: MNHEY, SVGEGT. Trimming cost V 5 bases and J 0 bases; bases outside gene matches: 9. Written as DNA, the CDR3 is TGTGCCAGCAGTGCAGAATTGACAGGGCTGAACACTGAAGCTTTCTTT. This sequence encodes CASSAELTGLNTEAFF.

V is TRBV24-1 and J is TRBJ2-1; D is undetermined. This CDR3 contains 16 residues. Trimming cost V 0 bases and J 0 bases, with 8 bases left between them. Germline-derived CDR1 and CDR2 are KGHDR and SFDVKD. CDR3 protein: CATSDLPVSSYNEQFF. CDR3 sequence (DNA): TGTGCCACCAGTGATTTGCCAGTGAGCTCCTACAATGAGCAGTTCTTC.